These T cell receptor beta chains were read from a single sample in a study of blood T cell repertoires in COVID-19. Data came from immunoSEQ multiplex PCR; TCRdb stores just in-frame clones and leaves some out. The table records fewer than 450,000 clones, approximately 86% of them present only once. The sequencing sample was made of PBMCs or T cells enriched from blood (not recorded which). These receptors were collected from a woman aged 35 to 49 with acute COVID-19. CDR3s include the opening cysteine and the closing phenylalanine or tryptophan. Each record gives: CDR3 length, clone size, V gene, D gene, J gene, CDR3 protein, CDR3 DNA. A D gene is named only where the DNA matches it firmly. Where a row states a size, it is once, few, many or the class of an expanded clone; other rows omit it.

>13|once|TRBV30|NA|TRBJ1-5
CAWSVGPQGPQHF
TGTGCCTGGAGTGTAGGGCCCCAGGGGCCCCAGCATTTT
>15|NA|TRBV18|NA|TRBJ2-5
CASSPLGRSQETQYF
TGTGCCAGCTCGCCACTAGGGAGATCCCAAGAGACCCAGTACTTC
>15|NA|TRBV11-2|TRBD1|TRBJ1-1
CASRAPGQGARKAFF
TGTGCCAGCAGGGCACCGGGACAGGGGGCGAGGAAAGCTTTCTTT
>14|NA|TRBV2|NA|TRBJ2-2
CATQGQTFTGELFF
TGTGCCACCCAAGGACAGACGTTCACCGGGGAGCTGTTTTTT
>13|NA|TRBV5-6|TRBD1|TRBJ1-5
CASSRDRDQPQHF
TGTGCCAGCAGCCGGGACAGAGATCAGCCCCAGCATTTT
>15|NA|TRBV3-1/TRBV3-2|TRBD1|TRBJ1-2
CASSQDGARGAGYTF
TGTGCCAGCAGCCAAGATGGAGCCAGGGGGGCTGGCTACACCTTC
>14|NA|TRBV5-1|TRBD1|TRBJ2-5
CASSPRRGLETQYF
TGCGCCAGCAGCCCAAGAAGGGGGCTCGAGACCCAGTACTTC
>16|NA|TRBV19|TRBD1|TRBJ1-2
CAPRPRGQGQGYGYTF
TGTGCCCCAAGACCTCGGGGACAGGGGCAAGGCTATGGCTACACCTTC
>13|few|TRBV2|NA|TRBJ2-7
CASSEGAGSEQYF
TGTGCCAGCAGTGAAGGGGCGGGGTCCGAGCAGTACTTC
>16|NA|TRBV3-1/TRBV3-2|NA|TRBJ2-7
CASSQDMGPRVYEQYF
TGTGCCAGCAGCCAAGATATGGGTCCGAGGGTCTACGAGCAGTACTTC
>12|NA|TRBV12-3/TRBV12-4|TRBD2|TRBJ2-3
CASSSPSGDQNF
TGTGCCAGCAGTTCCCCTAGCGGGGACCAGAATTTT
>17|NA|TRBV5-1|TRBD2|TRBJ2-3
CASSERLAGGPTDTQYF
TGCGCCAGCAGCGAGAGACTAGCGGGGGGGCCCACAGATACGCAGTATTTT
>16|NA|TRBV5-1|TRBD1|TRBJ2-7
CASSSFPGQGSGEQYF
TGCGCCAGCAGCTCTTTCCCGGGACAGGGGTCGGGCGAGCAGTACTTC
>16|NA|TRBV9|NA|TRBJ1-6
CASSVAHAGTNSPLHF
TGTGCCAGCAGCGTAGCTCATGCAGGCACAAATTCACCCCTCCACTTT
>14|NA|TRBV10-3|NA|TRBJ1-5
CAISEGPEDQPQHF
TGTGCCATCAGCGAGGGCCCGGAGGATCAGCCCCAGCATTTT
>16|NA|TRBV27|TRBD1|TRBJ2-7
CASSSPRDRGGYEQYF
TGTGCCAGCAGTTCCCCCAGGGACAGGGGTGGCTACGAGCAGTACTTC
>17|NA|TRBV4-1|NA|TRBJ1-5
CASSQDFRQYSNQPQHF
TGCGCCAGCAGCCAAGATTTCAGGCAATATAGCAATCAGCCCCAGCATTTT
>16|NA|TRBV2|TRBD2|TRBJ2-1
CASRRTSGGTYNEQFF
TGTGCCAGCCGTAGGACTAGCGGGGGTACTTACAATGAGCAGTTCTTC
>16|NA|TRBV4-1|NA|TRBJ2-1
CASSQQGGHDLGEQFF
TGCGCCAGCAGCCAACAGGGGGGCCACGATTTGGGTGAGCAGTTCTTC
>14|NA|TRBV5-1|NA|TRBJ1-6
CASSLALNNSPLHF
TGCGCCAGCAGCCTAGCTTTGAATAATTCACCCCTCCACTTT